What follows are 18 T cell receptor beta chains derived from one specimen sequenced in a study of T cell changes during pregnancy in multiple sclerosis. The method was immunoSEQ multiplex PCR; TCRdb's version includes in-frame clones alone and lacks a portion of them. The table records tens of thousands of clones, 92% of them present only once. This specimen was peripheral blood, taken in the second trimester of pregnancy. These receptors originate from a female donor with multiple sclerosis, enrolled in a pregnancy study.

The chain carries TRBV7-8 and TRBJ1-4; D is perhaps TRBD1 (5 bases). Trimming took 1 base from V and 7 from J, leaving 13 bases between them. Germline V CDR1 and CDR2: SGHVS, FQNEAQ. The length of the CDR3 is 15 residues. This CDR3 reads CASSLGWQGSEKLFF. CDR3 in DNA: TGTGCCAGCAGCTTAGGATGGCAGGGATCTGAAAAACTGTTTTTT.

The CDR3 DNA follows: TGTGCCTGGGCCGGACAGTTGAACACTGAAGCTTTCTTT. It translates to CAWAGQLNTEAFF. The genes are TRBV30 and TRBJ1-1, with D perhaps TRBD1 (6 bases). The CDR3 sequence is 13 residues long. CDR1 is GTSNPN and CDR2 is SVGIG in the germline V gene (reference sequence). V lost 5 bases and J lost 0, with 10 bases in between.

This clone came up a few times. This chain links TRBV6-4 with TRBJ2-1, with 10 bases lining up with TRBD1. The CDR3 is 15 amino acids. Germline assignment: CDR1 MRHNA and CDR2 SNTAGT. The V gene end was trimmed by 0 bases and the J gene end by 6 bases; junction bases not matched to a gene: 2. DNA of the CDR3: TGTGCCAGCAGTGACTCAGGGACAGGGGTCAATGAGCAGTTCTTC. Amino acid sequence: CASSDSGTGVNEQFF.

The rearrangement links TRBV5-1 to TRBJ2-5; the D gene is possibly TRBD2 (5 bases). CDR1 is SGHRS and CDR2 is YFSETQ in the germline V gene. V was trimmed by 4 bases and J by 4 bases, leaving 17 bases between them. This CDR3 spans 15 amino acids. The CDR3 nucleotides are TGCGCCAGCAGCCCCTCCCATGGAGGTGGAGAGACCCAGTACTTC. This translates into CASSPSHGGGETQYF.

This clone was recorded only once. The chain has TRBV4-3 and TRBJ1-2; unclear D gene. CDR3 length equals 13 residues. Trimming shortened V by 1 base and J by 5 bases, and 8 bases separated the two germline ends. CDR1 is LGHNA, CDR2 YSLEER, per germline. CDR3 DNA sequence: TGCGCCAGCAGCCAAGGTCTCCAGTATGGCTACACCTTC. Its protein product is CASSQGLQYGYTF.

J is TRBJ2-5 and V is TRBV4-1; no definite D call. Germline-derived CDR1 and CDR2 are MGHRA and YSYEKL. The CDR3 totals 12 residues. V lost 6 bases and J 4 bases, leaving 9 bases between the germline ends. The CDR3 spells CASRGYGETQYF. For the CDR3, the DNA is TGCGCCAGCAGGGGCTATGGAGAGACCCAGTACTTC.

This clone was counted once. The chain couples TRBV27 to TRBJ1-6; possibly TRBD1 for D (5 bases). The V and J ends lost 2 bases and 4 bases respectively, with 9 bases between them. Per the germline V gene, CDR1 is MNHEY and CDR2 is SMNVEV (reference sequence). The CDR3 is 15 residues long. The CDR3 loop is CASSLGQGYNSPLHF. Written as DNA, the CDR3 is TGTGCCAGCAGTTTAGGGCAGGGTTATAATTCACCCCTCCACTTT.

V gene TRBV5-5 combines with J gene TRBJ2-7; 7 bases match TRBD1. J lost 6 bases, V lost 0 bases, and 6 bases had no gene match. The CDR3 is 14 amino acids. CDR1 and CDR2 from the germline V gene are SGHKS and YYEKEE (reference sequence). The CDR3 loop is CASSLDRGRVEQYF. CDR3 in DNA: TGTGCCAGCAGCTTGGATAGGGGGCGCGTCGAGCAGTACTTC.

The rearrangement links TRBV5-6 to TRBJ2-2; D is possibly TRBD1 (6 bases). Trimming pared 4 bases from V and 0 bases from J, leaving 10 bases between. Germline values: CDR1 SGHDT, CDR2 YYEEEE. CDR3 length equals 15 residues. Here the CDR3 reads CASSDGTPNTGELFF. The CDR3 coding sequence is TGTGCCAGCAGCGATGGGACACCGAACACCGGGGAGCTGTTTTTT.

This clone has just one count. The chain is built from TRBV25-1 and TRBJ2-7; 13 bases are a match to TRBD2. This CDR3 is 15 amino acids long. V lost 5 bases, J lost 3 bases, and 4 bases stayed unmatched. Germline V gene data show CDR1 as MGHDK and CDR2 as SYGVNS. The CDR3 reads CASSTRTSGGYEQYF. As DNA, the CDR3 is TGTGCCAGCAGTACCCGGACTAGCGGGGGCTACGAGCAGTACTTC.

This sequence joins TRBV30 and TRBJ2-2; D not certain. CDR1 and CDR2 from the germline V gene are GTSNPN and SVGIG (reference sequence). Between the trimmed V and J ends, which lost 2 bases and 6 bases, there was a span of 7 bases. The CDR3 has 12 residues. CDR3 sequence: CAWSTLSGELFF. The CDR3 nucleotides are TGTGCCTGGAGTACCCTATCCGGGGAGCTGTTTTTT. Full variable domain (remainder filled in from reference TRBV30 and TRBJ2-2): SQTIHQWPATLVQPVGSPLSLECTVEGTSNPNLYWYRQAAGRGLQLLFYSVGIGQISSEVPQNLSASRPQDRQFILSSKKLLLSDSGFYLCAWSTLSGELFFGEGSRLTVL.

This clone appeared once. The sample contains more than one DNA sequence encoding this CDR3. This sequence joins TRBV5-1 and TRBJ1-5; weak D call: TRBD1 (5 bases). The V and J ends lost 0 bases and 6 bases respectively, with 10 bases between them. In germline, CDR1 is SGHRS, CDR2 YFSETQ. The length of the CDR3 is 14 residues. In nucleotides, the CDR3 is TGCGCCAGCAGCTTGGGGCAGGGCAGTCAGCCCCAGCATTTT. It codes for CASSLGQGSQPQHF.

The chain combines TRBV30 with TRBJ2-1; weak D call: TRBD1 (6 bases). This CDR3 region has 15 residues. Between the trimmed V and J ends, which lost 0 bases and 3 bases, there was a span of 12 bases. CDR1 and CDR2 from the germline V gene are GTSNPN and SVGIG (reference sequence). CDR3 amino acids: CAWSVLGTLYNEQFF. The CDR3 nucleotides are TGTGCCTGGAGTGTATTAGGGACACTCTACAATGAGCAGTTCTTC. Combining the CDR3 with reference TRBV30 and TRBJ2-1 gives the whole variable domain SQTIHQWPATLVQPVGSPLSLECTVEGTSNPNLYWYRQAAGRGLQLLFYSVGIGQISSEVPQNLSASRPQDRQFILSSKKLLLSDSGFYLCAWSVLGTLYNEQFFGPGTRLTVL.

The V and J genes are TRBV4-2 and TRBJ2-7; 7 nucleotides match TRBD1. Unmatched junction bases numbered 1, after V lost 2 bases and J lost 3 bases. The CDR3 contains 13 residues. CDR1 and CDR2 (germline): LGHNA, YNFKEQ. The CDR3, as DNA: TGTGCCAGCAGCCAAAACAGGGGCTACGAGCAGTACTTC. Residues: CASSQNRGYEQYF.

The chain couples TRBV27 to TRBJ1-1, with D uncertain. Germline V lookup: CDR1 MNHEY, CDR2 SMNVEV (reference sequence). The CDR3 consists of 13 residues. V lost 3 bases and J 0 bases, leaving 5 bases between the germline ends. The CDR3 DNA reads as TGTGCCAGCAGTTTCCTGTTGAACACTGAAGCTTTCTTT. Encoded protein: CASSFLLNTEAFF.

The chain has TRBV28 and TRBJ2-3; possibly TRBD1 for D (5 bases). Germline V gene sequence: CDR1 MDHEN, CDR2 SYDVKM. V lost 1 base and J lost 7, with 15 bases in between. There are 15 residues in the CDR3. CDR3 coding DNA: TGTGCCAGCAGTTTATTAGCAGGGCAAGACAATACGCAGTATTTT. This translates into CASSLLAGQDNTQYF.

This chain connects TRBV19 to TRBJ2-1; 13 bases agree with TRBD2. The CDR3 loop spans 16 amino acids. V gave up 5 bases and J gave up 9 bases; unmatched junction bases: 10. CDR1 and CDR2 from the germline V gene are LNHDA and SQIVND (reference sequence). The CDR3 nucleotides read TGTGCCAGTAGTGCCCGACTAGCGGGAGGCCGGGGTGAGCAGTTCTTC. It is translated as CASSARLAGGRGEQFF.

The chain recombines TRBV6-6 with TRBJ2-1; 8 bases are a match to TRBD2. CDR3 size: 14 residues. In germline, CDR1 is MNHNY, CDR2 SVGAGI (reference sequence). J gave up 9 bases and V 8 bases, and 12 bases lay outside the gene matches. The CDR3 is CASGRSGGNGEQFF. CDR3 DNA: TGTGCCAGCGGGCGAAGCGGGGGTAACGGTGAGCAGTTCTTC.